The clone carrying this TCR beta chain has more than one count but fewer than ten. The antigen is undetermined. Deletions cut 7 bases from V and 9 bases from J, with 16 bases between. Germline loops: CDR1 MNHNY, CDR2 SVGAGI (reference sequence). There are 13 residues in the CDR3. This sample's TCRbeta library carried unique molecular identifier barcodes. One entry per CDR3 protein, called by TCRdb with MiXCR from the PCR reads. The sample yields around 270,000 distinct CDR3 sequences, over 7% seen once. These data come from a study of T-cell reconstitution after alpha-beta-depleted transplantation in children. Findings and limits, study-wide: Hyperexpanded clones declined; after one year, newly produced T cells mostly supplied diversity.

This receptor was identified in a female patient aged 2-9 years who had a stem cell transplant for Fanconi anemia, so the T cells may come from the graft donor. The rearrangement uses TRBV6-6 and TRBJ1-5, with D perhaps matching TRBD1 (5 bases). Sequenced here: peripheral blood, sampled 360 days after TCRalphabeta/CD19-depleted stem cell transplant. The CDR3 reads CASTTAGPGPQHF. CDR3 bases: TGTGCCAGCACCACCGCGGGACCGGGGCCCCAGCATTTT.